This TCR beta chain was captured in a study of T cell responses to AZD1222 COVID-19 vaccine. The germline V and J ends were trimmed by 5 bases and 7 bases, with 25 bases remaining between them. The CDR3 is 17 amino acids. The germline gives CDR1 MDHEN, CDR2 SYDVKM. Some clones are missing from TCRdb's copy, which holds only in-frame ones; the method was immunoSEQ multiplex PCR. The table records approximately 150,000 clones, about 90% of them present only once. The specimen was peripheral blood, collected 28 days after the second AZD1222 dose. This clonotype originated in an adult who received the AZD1222 COVID-19 vaccine. This chain links TRBV28 with TRBJ2-3; maybe TRBD2 (5 bases). The CDR3: CASSPRGERPQSNTQYF. The CDR3 nucleotides are TGTGCCAGCAGTCCTCGTGGGGAGAGACCCCAGTCGAATACGCAGTATTTT.